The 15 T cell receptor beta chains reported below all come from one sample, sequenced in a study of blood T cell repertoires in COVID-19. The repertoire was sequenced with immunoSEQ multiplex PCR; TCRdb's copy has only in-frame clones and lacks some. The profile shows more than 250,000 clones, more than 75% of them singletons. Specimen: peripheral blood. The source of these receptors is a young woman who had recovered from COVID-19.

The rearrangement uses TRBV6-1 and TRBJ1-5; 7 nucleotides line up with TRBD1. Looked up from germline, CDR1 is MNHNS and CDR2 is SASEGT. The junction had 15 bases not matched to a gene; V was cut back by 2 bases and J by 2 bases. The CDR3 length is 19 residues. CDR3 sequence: CASSESLRDSPRGNQPQHF. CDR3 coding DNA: TGTGCCAGCAGTGAATCCCTCCGGGACAGCCCTAGGGGCAATCAGCCCCAGCATTTT.

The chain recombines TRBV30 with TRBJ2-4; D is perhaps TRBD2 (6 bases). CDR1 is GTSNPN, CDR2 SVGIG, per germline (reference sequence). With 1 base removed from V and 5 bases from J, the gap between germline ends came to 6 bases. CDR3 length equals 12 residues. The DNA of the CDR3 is TGTGCCTGGAGTGGGGGGGAAAACATTCAGTACTTC. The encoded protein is CAWSGGENIQYF.

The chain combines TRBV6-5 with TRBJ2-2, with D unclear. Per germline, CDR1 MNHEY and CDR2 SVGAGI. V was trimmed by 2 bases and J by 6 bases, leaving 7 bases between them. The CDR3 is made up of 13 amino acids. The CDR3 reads CASSYASSGELFF. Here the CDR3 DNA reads TGTGCCAGCAGTTACGCCAGTTCCGGGGAGCTGTTTTTT.

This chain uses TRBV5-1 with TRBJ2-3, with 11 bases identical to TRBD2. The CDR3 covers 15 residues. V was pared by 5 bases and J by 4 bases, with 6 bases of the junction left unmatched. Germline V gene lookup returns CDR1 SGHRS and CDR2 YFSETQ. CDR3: CASRLAGEVSDTQYF. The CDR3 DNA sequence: TGCGCCAGCAGACTAGCGGGAGAGGTGTCAGATACGCAGTATTTT.

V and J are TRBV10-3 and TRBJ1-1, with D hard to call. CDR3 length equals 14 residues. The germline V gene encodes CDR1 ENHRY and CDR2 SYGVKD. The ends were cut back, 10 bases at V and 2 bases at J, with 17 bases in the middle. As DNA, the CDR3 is TGTGCCACCTGGACTGCGGGGATAAACACTGAAGCTTTCTTT. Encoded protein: CATWTAGINTEAFF.

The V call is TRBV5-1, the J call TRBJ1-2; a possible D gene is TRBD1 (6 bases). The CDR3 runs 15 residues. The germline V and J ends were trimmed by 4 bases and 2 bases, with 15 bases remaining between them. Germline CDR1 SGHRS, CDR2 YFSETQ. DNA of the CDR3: TGCGCCAGCAGCCCCGGTGGGACAAACAACTATGGCTACACCTTC. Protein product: CASSPGGTNNYGYTF.

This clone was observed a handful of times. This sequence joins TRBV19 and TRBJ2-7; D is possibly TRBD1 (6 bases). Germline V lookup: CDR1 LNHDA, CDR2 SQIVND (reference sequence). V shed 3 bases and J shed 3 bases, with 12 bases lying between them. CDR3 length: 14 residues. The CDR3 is CASSIGQGLYEQYF. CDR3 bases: TGTGCCAGTAGTATTGGCCAGGGGCTCTACGAGCAGTACTTC.

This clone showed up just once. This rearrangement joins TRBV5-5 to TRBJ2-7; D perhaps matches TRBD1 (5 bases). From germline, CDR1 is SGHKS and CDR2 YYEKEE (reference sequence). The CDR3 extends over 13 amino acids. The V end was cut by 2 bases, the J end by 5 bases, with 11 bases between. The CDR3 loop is CASSFYRGDEQYF. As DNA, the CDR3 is TGTGCCAGCAGCTTCTATAGGGGCGACGAGCAGTACTTC. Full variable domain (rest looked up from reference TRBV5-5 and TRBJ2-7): DAGVTQSPTHLIKTRGQQVTLRCSPISGHKSVSWYQQVLGQGPQFIFQYYEKEERGRGNFPDRFSARQFPNYSSELNVNALLLGDSALYLCASSFYRGDEQYFGPGTRLTVT.

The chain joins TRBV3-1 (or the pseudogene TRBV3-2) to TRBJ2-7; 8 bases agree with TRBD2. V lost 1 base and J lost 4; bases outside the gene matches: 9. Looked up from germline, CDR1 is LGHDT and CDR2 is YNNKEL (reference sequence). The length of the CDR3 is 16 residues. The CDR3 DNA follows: TGTGCCAGCAGCCAAGTCATCCGGGAGGGCCGGTACGAGCAGTACTTC. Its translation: CASSQVIREGRYEQYF.

The CDR3 sequence is CASSLRGSGGHNEQFF. CDR3 bases: TGTGCCAGCAGTCTCCGGGGTAGCGGGGGACACAATGAGCAGTTCTTC. The gene calls are TRBV27 and TRBJ2-1; TRBD2 agrees at 9 bases. The CDR3 is 16 residues long. Losses at the gene ends were 5 bases for V and 5 bases for J; bases not matched to a gene: 10. In germline, CDR1 is MNHEY, CDR2 SMNVEV (reference sequence).

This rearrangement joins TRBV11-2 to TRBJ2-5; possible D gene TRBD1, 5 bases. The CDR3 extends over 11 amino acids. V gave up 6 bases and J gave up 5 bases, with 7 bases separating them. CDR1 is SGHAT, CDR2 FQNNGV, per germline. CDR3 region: CASRNRETQYF. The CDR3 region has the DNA TGTGCCAGCAGGAACAGGGAGACCCAGTACTTC.

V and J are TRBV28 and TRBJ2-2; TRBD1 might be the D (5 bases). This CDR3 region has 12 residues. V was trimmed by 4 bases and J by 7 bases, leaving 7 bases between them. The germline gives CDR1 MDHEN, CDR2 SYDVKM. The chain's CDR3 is CASSSDSGELFF. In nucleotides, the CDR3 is TGTGCCAGCAGTTCCGACAGCGGGGAGCTGTTTTTT.

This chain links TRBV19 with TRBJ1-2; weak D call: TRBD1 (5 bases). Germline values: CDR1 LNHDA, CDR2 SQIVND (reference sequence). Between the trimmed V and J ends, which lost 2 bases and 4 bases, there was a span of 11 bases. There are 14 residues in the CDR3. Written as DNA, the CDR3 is TGTGCCAGTAGTATACCCAGGAGGGGCTATGGCTACACCTTC. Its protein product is CASSIPRRGYGYTF.

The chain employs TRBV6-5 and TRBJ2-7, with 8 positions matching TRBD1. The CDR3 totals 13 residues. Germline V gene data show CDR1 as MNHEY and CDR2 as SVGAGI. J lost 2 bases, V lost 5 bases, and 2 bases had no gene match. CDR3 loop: CASSQGAPYEQYF. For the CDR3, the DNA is TGTGCCAGCAGTCAGGGGGCCCCCTACGAGCAGTACTTC.

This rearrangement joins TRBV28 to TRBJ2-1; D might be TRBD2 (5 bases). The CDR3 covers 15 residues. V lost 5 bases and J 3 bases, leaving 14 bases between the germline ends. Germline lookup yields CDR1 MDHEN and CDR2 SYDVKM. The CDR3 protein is CASSPRAQNYNEQFF. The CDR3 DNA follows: TGTGCCAGCAGTCCGAGGGCCCAGAACTACAATGAGCAGTTCTTC.